A selection of T cell receptor beta chains follows, all from one sample in a study of Ad26.COV2.S vaccination and SARS-CoV-2 variants. Assay used: immunoSEQ multiplex PCR; TCRdb lists only in-frame clones, some missing. The repertoire holds over 400,000 clones, with about nine tenths as singletons. The sample in question was peripheral blood, obtained in a trial of Ad26.COV2.S vaccine versus placebo. These TCRs come from a person between 18 and 65 years old who received the Ad26.COV2.S COVID-19 vaccine or a placebo. The CDR3 runs from the conserved cysteine through the conserved F or W. Rows may omit the clone size; those that give it use once, few, many or a size class.

V gene: TRBV6-5
clone size: few
CDR3 protein: CASSRDTGTVYGYTF

V gene: TRBV5-4
clone size: NA
CDR3 protein: CASSFGGDTQYF

V gene: TRBV28
clone size: NA
CDR3 protein: CASSLFSFGGQGYNEQFF

V gene: TRBV7-2
clone size: NA
CDR3 protein: CASSPGGGSGNTIYF

V gene: TRBV30
clone size: NA
CDR3 protein: CAWVAGSTDTQYF

V gene: TRBV6-4
clone size: NA
CDR3 protein: CASSEGQGRFSDTQYF

V gene: TRBV5-8
clone size: NA
CDR3 protein: CASSWRQGSREQYF

V gene: TRBV14
clone size: once
CDR3 protein: CASSLMTGGATDTQYF

V gene: TRBV11-2
clone size: NA
CDR3 protein: CASSLESGGYGYTF

V gene: TRBV7-2
clone size: NA
CDR3 protein: CASSPPGLLNTGELFF